Below are 2 T cell receptor beta chains sequenced from a single sample in a study of cytomegalovirus exposure and HLA in healthy donors. This PCR relied on a set of 60 Vbeta primers and 13 Jbeta primers. The protocol was immunoSEQ multiplex PCR, while the TCRdb copy is restricted to in-frame clones and leaves out a portion. This sample's clone table lists 150,000 to 200,000 clones. The sequencing input was PBMCs. The receptors here all came from a man aged 25-45 years in good health and CMV-seronegative.

J is TRBJ1-5 and V is TRBV7-8, with 11 bases that match TRBD1. CDR1 and CDR2 (germline): SGHVS, FQNEAQ. This CDR3 has 15 residues. J was trimmed by 6 bases and V by 2 bases; bases with no gene match: 3. CDR3 coding DNA: TGTGCCAGCAGCTTATGGGACAGGGGGAGTCAGCCCCAGCATTTT. Amino acid sequence: CASSLWDRGSQPQHF. The full variable domain, in which reference TRBV7-8 and TRBJ1-5 provide the parts outside the CDR3, is GAGVSQSPRYKVAKRGQDVALRCDPISGHVSLFWYQQALGQGPEFLTYFQNEAQLDKSGLPSDRFFAERPEGSVSTLKIQRTQQEDSAVYLCASSLWDRGSQPQHFGDGTRLSIL.

The chain combines TRBV6-1 with TRBJ2-1; the match to TRBD1 covers 10 bases. The V gene's germline CDR1 is MNHNS and CDR2 SASEGT. CDR3 length: 14 residues. V was pared by 7 bases and J by 3 bases, with 3 bases of the junction left unmatched. CDR3 protein: CASTWTGGYNEQFF. CDR3 DNA sequence: TGTGCCAGCACCTGGACAGGGGGCTACAATGAGCAGTTCTTC.